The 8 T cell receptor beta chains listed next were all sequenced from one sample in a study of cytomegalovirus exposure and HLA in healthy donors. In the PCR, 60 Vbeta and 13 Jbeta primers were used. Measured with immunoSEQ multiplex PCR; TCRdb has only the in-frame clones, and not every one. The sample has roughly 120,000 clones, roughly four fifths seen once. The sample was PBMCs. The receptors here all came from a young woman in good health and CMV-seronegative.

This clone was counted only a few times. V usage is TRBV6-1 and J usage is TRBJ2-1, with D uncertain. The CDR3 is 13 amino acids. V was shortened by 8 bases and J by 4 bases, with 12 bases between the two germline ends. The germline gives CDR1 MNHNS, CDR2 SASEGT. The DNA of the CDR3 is TGTGCCAGCGTACGAGACACTTACAATGAGCAGTTCTTC. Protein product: CASVRDTYNEQFF.

Written as DNA, the CDR3 is TGCAGCGTTGAAGATGACCCGGACATCTCAGGAAACACCATATATTTT. Translated: CSVEDDPDISGNTIYF. The rearrangement links TRBV29-1 to TRBJ1-3, with D tentatively TRBD1 (5 bases). This CDR3 is 16 amino acids long. Germline V gives CDR1 SQVTM, CDR2 ANQGSEA. Between the trimmed V and J ends, which lost 0 bases and 4 bases, there was a span of 16 bases.

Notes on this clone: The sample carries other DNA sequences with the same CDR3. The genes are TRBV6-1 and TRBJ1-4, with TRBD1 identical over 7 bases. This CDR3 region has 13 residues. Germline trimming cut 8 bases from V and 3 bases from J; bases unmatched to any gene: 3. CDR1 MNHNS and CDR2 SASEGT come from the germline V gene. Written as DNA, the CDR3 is TGTGCCAGCCGGGACAGACCTAATGAAAAACTGTTTTTT. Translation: CASRDRPNEKLFF.

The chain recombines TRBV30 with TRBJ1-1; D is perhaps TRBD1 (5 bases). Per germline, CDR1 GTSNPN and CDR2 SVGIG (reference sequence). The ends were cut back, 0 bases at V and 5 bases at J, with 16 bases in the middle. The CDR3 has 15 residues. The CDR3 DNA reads TGTGCCTGGAGTGTACGGGGGGTCCTCGGGACTGAAGCTTTCTTT. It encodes CAWSVRGVLGTEAFF.

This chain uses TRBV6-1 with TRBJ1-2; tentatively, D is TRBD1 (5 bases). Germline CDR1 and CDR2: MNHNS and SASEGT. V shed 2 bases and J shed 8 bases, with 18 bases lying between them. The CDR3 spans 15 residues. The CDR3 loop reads CASSEQGTDSRGYTF. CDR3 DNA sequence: TGTGCCAGCAGTGAACAAGGGACTGATTCTCGGGGCTACACCTTC.

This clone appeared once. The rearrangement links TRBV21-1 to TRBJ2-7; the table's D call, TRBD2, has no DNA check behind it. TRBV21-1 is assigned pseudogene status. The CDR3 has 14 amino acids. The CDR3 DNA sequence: TGTGCCAGCCAAAGGGGGGGGACCCCCTACGAGCAGTACTTC. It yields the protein CASQRGGTPYEQYF.

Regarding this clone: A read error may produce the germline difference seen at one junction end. The CDR3 loop is CASRRDSVNYGHTF. CDR3 bases: TGTGCCAGCAGGCGAGACAGCGTGAACTATGGCCACACCTTC. V usage is TRBV5-6 and J usage is TRBJ1-2; TRBD1 might be the D (5 bases). Per the germline V gene, CDR1 is SGHDT and CDR2 is YYEEEE. The CDR3 length is 14 residues.

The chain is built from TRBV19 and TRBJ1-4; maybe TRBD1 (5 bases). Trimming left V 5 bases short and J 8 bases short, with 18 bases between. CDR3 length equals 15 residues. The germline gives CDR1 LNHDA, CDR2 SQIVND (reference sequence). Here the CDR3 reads CASSLPAGFEEKLFF. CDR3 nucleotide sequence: TGTGCCAGTAGTCTTCCCGCAGGGTTCGAAGAAAAACTGTTTTTT.